This is a list of T cell receptor beta chains from one sample in a study of T cell responses to AZD1222 COVID-19 vaccine. Generated by immunoSEQ multiplex PCR, the TCRdb table keeps only in-frame clones and is missing some. The table shows about 140,000 clones, with 93% occurring only once. The source material was peripheral blood, sampled after recovery from COVID-19. These receptors were obtained from an adult who had recovered from COVID-19. Each CDR3 is given with its conserved first and last residue. Size is stated for part of the rows, as once, few or many counts, or as a class when the clone is expanded.

J gene | clone size | V gene | CDR3 protein
TRBJ2-3 | NA | TRBV10-2 | CASKDSADTQYF
TRBJ2-7 | NA | TRBV7-8 | CASSLDGRIAGGHEQYF
TRBJ2-5 | NA | TRBV28 | CASTPGTSGQETQYF
TRBJ2-7 | NA | TRBV12-3/TRBV12-4 | CASSFGVGQYF
TRBJ1-2 | NA | TRBV5-6 | CASSFRSGIYGYTF
TRBJ2-7 | NA | TRBV7-2 | CASSLRPGKDYEQYF
TRBJ2-7 | NA | TRBV5-1 | CASSSHTDRGGDEQYF
TRBJ1-3 | NA | TRBV4-2 | CASSQGGRGAGNTIYF
TRBJ2-1 | NA | TRBV15 | CATSKLAGAYNEQFF
TRBJ1-2 | once | TRBV9 | CASSVDSADYGYTF
TRBJ1-2 | once | TRBV28 | CASSSRRDRRGGYTF
TRBJ2-7 | NA | TRBV9 | CASSLEGGNAYEQYF
TRBJ1-3 | NA | TRBV5-1 | CASSSGTGGTGNTIYF
TRBJ2-7 | NA | TRBV5-5 | CASGYEQYF
TRBJ1-4 | few | TRBV5-4 | CASSLGSGQEEKLFF
TRBJ2-7 | once | TRBV27 | CASSHRRLAGVYEQYF
TRBJ2-7 | NA | TRBV10-3 | CAIWSGWDSYEQYF
TRBJ2-1 | once | TRBV5-1 | CASSLEGPPYNEQFF
TRBJ2-7 | NA | TRBV19 | CASSIDGTSAYEQYF
TRBJ2-3 | NA | TRBV27 | CASSIISTGGIADTQYF
TRBJ2-5 | NA | TRBV7-8 | CASSLVASWGQETQYF
TRBJ1-2 | NA | TRBV3-1/TRBV3-2 | CASSQQGALGYTF
TRBJ1-5 | NA | TRBV3-1/TRBV3-2 | CASSQDGRDDQPQHF
TRBJ2-1 | NA | TRBV5-1 | CASSLEASGGYNEQFF
TRBJ2-3 | NA | TRBV5-4 | CASSGGVHSILADTQYF
TRBJ1-1 | NA | TRBV10-2 | CASSGPTGGFTEAFF
TRBJ2-1 | NA | TRBV9 | CASGRTSGSSYNEQFF
TRBJ1-1 | NA | TRBV7-8 | CASSLSWGRGLTEAFF
TRBJ1-1 | NA | TRBV7-9 | CASSLNTEAFF
TRBJ2-7 | once | TRBV5-4 | CASSYAGGASYEQYF
TRBJ2-7 | NA | TRBV27 | CASSIRQGRALYEQYF
TRBJ2-5 | NA | TRBV5-4 | CASSLAPQGLPQETQYF
TRBJ2-7 | NA | TRBV11-1 | CASSLDREDEQYF
TRBJ1-5 | NA | TRBV19 | CASSPTYPQIAQHF
TRBJ1-5 | NA | TRBV15 | CATSREYRGSNQPQHF
TRBJ2-7 | NA | TRBV7-9 | CASSLVGDADEQYF
TRBJ2-3 | NA | TRBV29-1 | CSVESARGLGGTDTQYF